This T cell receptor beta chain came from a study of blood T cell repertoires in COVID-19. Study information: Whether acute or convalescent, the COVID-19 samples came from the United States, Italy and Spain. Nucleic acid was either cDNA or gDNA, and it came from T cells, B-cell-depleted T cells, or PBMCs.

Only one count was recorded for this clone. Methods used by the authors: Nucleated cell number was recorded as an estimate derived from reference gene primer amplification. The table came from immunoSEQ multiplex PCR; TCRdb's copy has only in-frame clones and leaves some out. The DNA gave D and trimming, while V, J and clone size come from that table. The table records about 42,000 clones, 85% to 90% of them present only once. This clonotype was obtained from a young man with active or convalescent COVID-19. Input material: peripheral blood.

The CDR3 nucleotides are TGTGCCAGCAGCTTGGGTCCTCGCTCCTACAATGAGCAGTTCTTC. Residues: CASSLGPRSYNEQFF. This chain joins TRBV5-5 and TRBJ2-1; D is uncertain. V lost 0 bases to trimming and J lost 0 bases, with 7 bases between them. CDR3 length: 15 amino acids. The germline V gene encodes CDR1 SGHKS and CDR2 YYEKEE (reference sequence).